The following is a T cell receptor beta chain sequence with its context. Its antigen is unidentified. The data were obtained in a study of response to subunit inactivated influenza vaccine. Germline assignment: CDR1 SGHNT and CDR2 YENEEA. CDR3 length: 15 residues. V lost 0 bases and J lost 8; bases outside the gene matches: 7. A single record per CDR3 protein comes from TCRdb applying MiXCR to the RT-PCR reads. The sample consists of about 540,000 distinct CDR3 sequences, 13% to 15% of them appearing once. Study observations and caveats: Each seasonal flu vaccination may recruit only limited new T cells, authors suggested.

The sequenced sample was PBMCs from blood, obtained 12 days after vaccination. This sequence originates from a man aged 45-65 years who received an inactivated influenza vaccine. This rearrangement joins TRBV11-3 to TRBJ2-1, with 7 positions matching TRBD1. This chain's CDR3 is CASSLDSYRGYEQFF. In nucleotides, the CDR3 is TGTGCCAGCAGCTTAGATTCGTACAGGGGATATGAGCAGTTCTTC.